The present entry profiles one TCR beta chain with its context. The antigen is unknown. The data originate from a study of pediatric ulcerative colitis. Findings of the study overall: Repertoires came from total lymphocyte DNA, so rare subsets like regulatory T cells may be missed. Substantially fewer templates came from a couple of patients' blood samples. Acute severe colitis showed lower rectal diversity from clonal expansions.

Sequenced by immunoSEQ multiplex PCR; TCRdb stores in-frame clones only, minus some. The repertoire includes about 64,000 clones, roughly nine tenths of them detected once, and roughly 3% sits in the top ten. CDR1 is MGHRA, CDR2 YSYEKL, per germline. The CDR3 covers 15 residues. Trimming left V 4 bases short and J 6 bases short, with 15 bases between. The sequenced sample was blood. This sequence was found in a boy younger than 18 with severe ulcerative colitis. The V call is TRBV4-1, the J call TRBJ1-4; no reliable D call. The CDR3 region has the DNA TGCGCCAGCAGCCCCCGATTCGCCGGGGATGAAAAACTGTTTTTT. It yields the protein CASSPRFAGDEKLFF.